This T cell receptor beta chain appears in the sequencing data of a study of blood T cell repertoires in COVID-19. Study information: Both acute and convalescent COVID-19 samples were obtained from the United States, Italy and Spain. Sources were T cells, B-cell-depleted T cells, or PBMCs; the material itself was cDNA or gDNA.

Some clones are missing from TCRdb's copy, which holds only in-frame ones; the method was immunoSEQ multiplex PCR. The sample shows about 320,000 clones, more than 70% of them seen only once. Specimen: peripheral blood. The TCR originated in a man aged 18 to 30 who had recovered from COVID-19.

CDR3 region: CASSPREGQGFYEQYF. The CDR3 coding sequence is TGCGCCAGCAGTCCCAGGGAGGGACAGGGGTTCTACGAGCAGTACTTC. The chain combines TRBV10-1 with TRBJ2-7, with 10 nucleotides matching TRBD1. J was trimmed by 3 bases and V by 5 bases; bases with no gene match: 10. Germline V CDR1 and CDR2: WNHNN, SYGVQD (reference sequence). The CDR3 is 16 residues long.